This T cell receptor beta chain was found in a study of blood T cell repertoires in COVID-19. Study information: The study drew acute and convalescent COVID-19 samples from the United States, Italy and Spain. The cDNA or gDNA used as material had been derived from T cells, B-cell-depleted T cells, or PBMCs.

After removal of 3 bases from V and 5 bases from J, the junction contained 8 bases not matched to a gene. This CDR3 contains 16 residues. Germline V gene lookup returns CDR1 KGHSH and CDR2 LQKENI. Source study methods: Researchers report that nucleated cell counts were estimated from reference gene primer amplification. Generated by immunoSEQ multiplex PCR, the TCRdb table keeps only in-frame clones and is missing some. V, J and clone size are taken as reported in that table, and D and trimming were inferred from the DNA itself. Of some 110,000 clones detected, around nine tenths appear once; the ten largest clones hold 4% to 5.5%.

This TCR derives from a man aged 40-55 years with acute or convalescent COVID-19. The material sequenced was peripheral blood. The chain joins TRBV18 to TRBJ2-1; TRBD2 agrees at 9 bases. Written as DNA, the CDR3 is TGTGCCAGCTCACCTCCCGGCGGGAGGGCCGACAATGAGCAGTTCTTC. Residues: CASSPPGGRADNEQFF.